The 5 T cell receptor beta chains below come from one sample, sequenced in a study of blood T cell repertoires in COVID-19. Profiling relied on immunoSEQ multiplex PCR, and the TCRdb table lists in-frame clones only, not all of them. The repertoire holds 130,000 to 150,000 clones, with approximately 91% as singletons. The material sequenced was peripheral blood. The receptors were sampled from a man aged 70 or older with acute or convalescent COVID-19.

V is TRBV28 and J is TRBJ1-6; no definite D call. Trimming removed 8 bases at V and 4 bases at J, with 15 bases between. The CDR3 runs to 15 residues. Germline V lookup: CDR1 MDHEN, CDR2 SYDVKM. The CDR3 region is CASGYQRGYNSPLHF. The CDR3 DNA reads TGTGCCAGCGGATATCAACGGGGTTATAATTCACCCCTCCACTTT.

J is TRBJ1-1 and V is TRBV19; D is undetermined. Trimming took 5 bases from V and 5 from J, leaving 9 bases between them. Germline V gives CDR1 LNHDA, CDR2 SQIVND (reference sequence). The CDR3 is made up of 12 amino acids. The CDR3 DNA reads TGTGCCAGTAGTGCAACCGGGACTGAAGCTTTCTTT. It translates to CASSATGTEAFF.

V gene TRBV30 combines with J gene TRBJ2-1; no definite D call. Germline V gene data show CDR1 as GTSNPN and CDR2 as SVGIG (reference sequence). The CDR3 consists of 13 residues. Trimming removed 0 bases at V and 8 bases at J, with 11 bases between. The CDR3 bases are TGTGCCTGGAGTGTAAGCTTTTCGGATGAGCAGTTCTTC. Amino acid sequence: CAWSVSFSDEQFF.

A remark on this clone: Different DNA sequences within this sample yield the same CDR3. The chain links TRBV30 to TRBJ1-5; 12 nucleotides align to TRBD1. This CDR3 comprises 17 residues. Trimming cost V 0 bases and J 2 bases; bases outside gene matches: 5. Looked up from germline, CDR1 is GTSNPN and CDR2 is SVGIG (reference sequence). CDR3 sequence reads: CAWSVGTGGSGNQPQHF. The CDR3 bases are TGTGCCTGGAGTGTCGGGACAGGGGGCTCGGGCAATCAGCCCCAGCATTTT.

Points on this clone: This CDR3 is also generated by other DNA sequences in the sample. The chain carries TRBV6-5 and TRBJ1-4; 9 bases match TRBD1. The CDR3 length is 15 residues. V was pared by 6 bases and J by 7 bases, with 9 bases of the junction left unmatched. Germline CDR1 reads MNHEY; CDR2 reads SVGAGI. The CDR3 region has the DNA TGTGCCAGCAGCTCACCGGGACAGGGCGTTGAAAAACTGTTTTTT. It yields the protein CASSSPGQGVEKLFF.